A single sample is the source of the 29 T cell receptor beta chains below, sequenced in a study of blood T cell repertoires in COVID-19. Sequenced by immunoSEQ multiplex PCR; TCRdb stores in-frame clones only, minus some. The sample carries tens of thousands of clones, roughly 76% recorded once. The material sequenced was peripheral blood. These receptors were collected from a man aged 65-85 years with active or convalescent COVID-19.

The sample holds one count of this clone. The rearrangement uses TRBV6-5 and TRBJ2-7; TRBD2 might be the D (5 bases). The CDR3 loop spans 12 amino acids. Trimming stripped 6 bases from V and 9 bases from J, with 15 bases between. Per the germline V gene, CDR1 is MNHEY and CDR2 is SVGAGI. The CDR3 loop is CASSHSEGGQYF. The CDR3 region has the DNA TGTGCCAGCAGCCACTCCGAGGGTGGGCAGTACTTC.

The chain carries TRBV2 and TRBJ1-1; no clear D gene. Per the germline V gene, CDR1 is SNHLY and CDR2 is FYNNEI. Trimming cost V 6 bases and J 4 bases, with 9 bases left between them. This CDR3 comprises 12 residues. This chain's CDR3 is CASRDMGTEAFF. The DNA of the CDR3 is TGTGCCAGCAGAGACATGGGCACTGAAGCTTTCTTT.

This chain connects TRBV30 to TRBJ2-3, with 10 bases matching TRBD1. The CDR3 covers 16 residues. CDR1 and CDR2 (germline): GTSNPN, SVGIG (reference sequence). V shed 2 bases and J 4 bases; nucleotides not matched to a gene: 9. Written as DNA, the CDR3 is TGTGCCTGGAGTCGGGACAGGGGTCTTCCCCCAGATACGCAGTATTTT. Translation: CAWSRDRGLPPDTQYF.

The chain joins TRBV11-1 to TRBJ2-2; TRBD2 matches at 10 bases. This CDR3 comprises 16 residues. CDR1 SGHAT and CDR2 FQDESV come from the germline V gene (reference sequence). Unmatched junction bases numbered 4, after V lost 1 base and J lost 5 bases. The CDR3 region has the DNA TGTGCCAGCAGCTTAGTAGCGGGGGGTCGTACCGGGGAGCTGTTTTTT. Translating it yields CASSLVAGGRTGELFF.

The chain couples TRBV6-6 to TRBJ1-5, with D perhaps TRBD1 (5 bases). The CDR3 covers 13 residues. The germline V gene has CDR1 MNHNY and CDR2 SVGAGI (reference sequence). V was pared by 0 bases and J by 6 bases, with 6 bases between. Here the CDR3 DNA reads TGTGCCAGCAGTTACTCAGGGGTTCAGCCCCAGCATTTT. Its protein is CASSYSGVQPQHF.

V gene TRBV6-5 combines with J gene TRBJ2-7; D is unresolved. Trimming left V 0 bases short and J 2 bases short, with 8 bases between. The CDR3 extends over 14 amino acids. The germline gives CDR1 MNHEY, CDR2 SVGAGI. The CDR3 loop reads CASSYSRRAYEQYF. Written as DNA, the CDR3 is TGTGCCAGCAGTTACTCGAGAAGAGCCTACGAGCAGTACTTC.

This clone came up once. This chain joins TRBV11-2 and TRBJ2-4, with unresolved D. V was cut by 2 bases and J by 0 bases, with 14 bases left in between. The CDR3 runs to 17 residues. Germline CDR1 is SGHAT and CDR2 is FQNNGV. CDR3 bases: TGTGCCAGCAGCTTAACCCTCCTTTCGAGAGCCAAAAACATTCAGTACTTC. This gives the protein CASSLTLLSRAKNIQYF.

The chain uses TRBV4-1 and TRBJ1-4; 7 nucleotides match TRBD1. CDR3 length: 16 residues. Per germline, CDR1 MGHRA and CDR2 YSYEKL. J lost 8 bases, V lost 3 bases, and 12 bases had no gene match. The CDR3 loop reads CASSQEGTALREKLFF. CDR3 sequence (DNA): TGCGCCAGCAGCCAGGAAGGGACAGCCCTCCGGGAAAAACTGTTTTTT.

The V and J genes are TRBV11-3 and TRBJ2-7; D is unclear. CDR1 and CDR2 (germline): SGHNT, YENEEA. Trimming shortened V by 4 bases and J by 9 bases, and 22 bases separated the two germline ends. This CDR3 is 15 amino acids long. DNA of the CDR3: TGTGCCAGCAGCTCCCTCCTCGACGGAGCATTGGGGCAGTACTTC. It codes for CASSSLLDGALGQYF. Drawing the rest from reference TRBV11-3 and TRBJ2-7, the complete variable domain is EAGVVQSPRYKIIEKKQPVAFWCNPISGHNTLYWYLQNLGQGPELLIRYENEEAVDDSQLPKDRFSAERLKGVDSTLKIQPAELGDSAVYLCASSSLLDGALGQYFGPGTRLTVT.

This clone was seen only once. The CDR3 DNA reads TGTGCCAGCAACAAGGACGGGGGCACAGATACGCAGTATTTT. The encoded protein is CASNKDGGTDTQYF. V is TRBV2 and J is TRBJ2-3; tentative D call: TRBD2 (5 bases). Germline V CDR1 and CDR2: SNHLY, FYNNEI. V was shortened by 7 bases and J by 1 base, with 12 bases between the two germline ends. CDR3 length equals 14 residues.

This clone was observed at least ten times. This chain connects TRBV27 to TRBJ2-3; TRBD1 agrees at 7 bases. Trimming took 5 bases from V and 1 from J; bases not matched to a gene: 9. The germline gives CDR1 MNHEY, CDR2 SMNVEV (reference sequence). This CDR3 is built from 16 residues. The CDR3 spells CASSPRQGDGTDTQYF. CDR3 sequence (DNA): TGTGCCAGCAGTCCTCGACAGGGCGACGGCACAGATACGCAGTATTTT.

The chain is built from TRBV7-2 and TRBJ2-5; perhaps TRBD1 as D (5 bases). The CDR3 has 13 residues. V gave up 5 bases and J gave up 4 bases, with 11 bases separating them. Per germline, CDR1 SGHTA and CDR2 FQGNSA. The CDR3 loop reads CASSLQGPETQYF. The CDR3 DNA sequence: TGTGCCAGCAGCCTGCAGGGCCCAGAGACCCAGTACTTC. Together with reference TRBV7-2 and TRBJ2-5, the CDR3 gives the full variable domain: GAGVSQSPSNKVTEKGKDVELRCDPISGHTALYWYRQSLGQGLEFLIYFQGNSAPDKSGLPSDRFSAERTGGSVSTLTIQRTQQEDSAVYLCASSLQGPETQYFGPGTRLLVL.

This sequence joins TRBV10-2 and TRBJ2-3; D uncertain. The CDR3 runs 15 residues. Trimming took off 3 bases at V and 2 bases at J, with 12 bases between the two ends. Per germline, CDR1 WSHSY and CDR2 SAAADI. CDR3 sequence (DNA): TGCGCCAGCAGTGACCCTCAAACTGTCACAGATACGCAGTATTTT. This encodes CASSDPQTVTDTQYF.

The CDR3 bases are TGTGCCAGCAGCGTAGGAGGCACTTCAGAGACCCAGTACTTC. Its translation: CASSVGGTSETQYF. This rearrangement joins TRBV9 to TRBJ2-5; D remains unclear. Germline loops: CDR1 SGDLS, CDR2 YYNGEE. The CDR3 sequence is 14 residues long. The germline V and J ends were trimmed by 0 bases and 4 bases, with 10 bases remaining between them.

The chain recombines TRBV18 with TRBJ1-1; the D is unclear. The CDR3 covers 14 residues. The V gene's germline CDR1 is KGHSH and CDR2 LQKENI. Trimming removed 0 bases from V and 5 bases from J, with 10 bases in between. CDR3 loop: CASSPPSTGTEAFF. Here the CDR3 DNA reads TGTGCCAGCTCACCACCGTCTACGGGAACTGAAGCTTTCTTT. The entire variable domain, with the rest obtained from reference TRBV18 and TRBJ1-1, is as follows: NAGVMQNPRHLVRRRGQEARLRCSPMKGHSHVYWYRQLPEEGLKFMVYLQKENIIDESGMPKERFSAEFPKEGPSILRIQQVVRGDSAAYFCASSPPSTGTEAFFGQGTRLTVV.

This clone has just a few counts. V and J are TRBV5-1 and TRBJ1-6; D perhaps matches TRBD1 (5 bases). This CDR3 has 15 residues. From germline, CDR1 is SGHRS and CDR2 YFSETQ. The ends were cut back, 0 bases at V and 9 bases at J, with 13 bases in the middle. In DNA, the CDR3 is TGCGCCAGCAGCTTGGTTGGACAATGGGGTTCACCCCTCCACTTT. Amino acids: CASSLVGQWGSPLHF.

This clone was counted once. The chain links TRBV5-1 to TRBJ2-2, with D possibly matching TRBD1 (5 bases). Trimming took off 1 base at V and 6 bases at J, with 13 bases between the two ends. CDR1 is SGHRS and CDR2 is YFSETQ in the germline V gene. The CDR3 is 15 amino acids. The DNA of the CDR3 is TGCGCCAGCAGCTTGTTCTCAGGGATCTCCGGGGAGCTGTTTTTT. As protein: CASSLFSGISGELFF.

The chain carries TRBV6-6 and TRBJ2-7, with D perhaps matching TRBD1 (6 bases). The CDR3 has 15 residues. CDR1 and CDR2 from the germline V gene are MNHNY and SVGAGI (reference sequence). The ends were cut back, 5 bases at V and 0 bases at J, with 14 bases in the middle. The CDR3 sequence is CASSTRDKSSYEQYF. The CDR3 DNA follows: TGTGCCAGCAGTACCCGGGACAAGAGCTCCTACGAGCAGTACTTC.

Here the CDR3 reads CANARQGHPYEQYF. CDR3 bases: TGTGCCAACGCTCGACAGGGGCACCCCTACGAGCAGTACTTC. The J gene is TRBJ2-7, the V gene TRBV2; 8 nucleotides align to TRBD1. V was clipped by 10 bases and J by 2 bases; unmatched bases: 10. The germline CDR1 and CDR2 sequences are SNHLY and FYNNEI. The CDR3 spans 14 residues.

The rearrangement uses TRBV30 and TRBJ1-4, with D uncertain. The V gene's germline CDR1 is GTSNPN and CDR2 SVGIG (reference sequence). Trimming removed 1 base from V and 8 bases from J, with 8 bases in between. The CDR3 runs to 12 residues. CDR3 region: CAWSEQWEKLFF. The CDR3 DNA is TGTGCCTGGAGTGAGCAATGGGAAAAACTGTTTTTT.

The rearrangement uses TRBV15 and TRBJ2-3; D possibly corresponds to TRBD2 (5 bases). Trimming removed 3 bases at V and 3 bases at J, with 16 bases between. This CDR3 has 16 residues. CDR1 and CDR2 (germline): LNHNV, YYDKDF (reference sequence). The CDR3 coding sequence is TGTGCCACCAGCAGTGCTCTAGCTTTAGGGACAGATACGCAGTATTTT. Translation gives CATSSALALGTDTQYF.

This clone was observed a few times. The V and J genes are TRBV2 and TRBJ2-5; D not resolved. Trimming stripped 6 bases from V and 6 bases from J, with 14 bases between. The CDR3 sequence is 13 residues long. The V gene's germline CDR1 is SNHLY and CDR2 FYNNEI. CDR3 sequence reads: CASSASNYQTQYF. CDR3 DNA sequence: TGTGCCAGCAGCGCATCGAACTACCAGACCCAGTACTTC.

The chain is built from TRBV30 and TRBJ1-6; D gene uncertain. The CDR3 runs to 13 residues. Germline loops: CDR1 GTSNPN, CDR2 SVGIG (reference sequence). V shed 4 bases and J shed 1 base, with 5 bases lying between them. CDR3 nucleotide sequence: TGTGCCTGGAAAGAGTCCTATAATTCACCCCTCCACTTT. Translation: CAWKESYNSPLHF.

This clone was recorded only once. The gene calls are TRBV2 and TRBJ2-5; TRBD1 matches at 10 bases. Losses at the gene ends were 3 bases for V and 6 bases for J; bases not matched to a gene: 7. This CDR3 region has 15 residues. Germline CDR1 is SNHLY and CDR2 is FYNNEI. As DNA, the CDR3 is TGTGCCAGCAGTGATGGGACAGGGGTCGAGAAGACCCAGTACTTC. Encoded protein: CASSDGTGVEKTQYF. Drawing the rest from reference TRBV2 and TRBJ2-5, the complete variable domain is EPEVTQTPSHQVTQMGQEVILRCVPISNHLYFYWYRQILGQKVEFLVSFYNNEISEKSEIFDDQFSVERPDGSNFTLKIRSTKLEDSAMYFCASSDGTGVEKTQYFGPGTRLLVL.

This chain uses TRBV28 with TRBJ1-2; D not certain. The CDR3 consists of 12 residues. Germline V gives CDR1 MDHEN, CDR2 SYDVKM. V gave up 2 bases and J gave up 8 bases, with 9 bases separating them. For the CDR3, the DNA is TGTGCCAGCAGTTTAATGCGAGGGGGCTACACCTTC. Its translation is CASSLMRGGYTF.

Of note for this clone: Other DNA variants within this sample encode the same CDR3. V and J are TRBV18 and TRBJ2-7; TRBD2 aligns across 9 bases. This CDR3 spans 15 amino acids. Per the germline V gene, CDR1 is KGHSH and CDR2 is LQKENI. J lost 6 bases, V lost 3 bases, and 9 bases had no gene match. The CDR3 DNA sequence: TGTGCCAGCTCACCCCGGGGCGGGGGGGCCGTCGAGCAGTACTTC. Its protein product is CASSPRGGGAVEQYF.

The chain has TRBV3-1 (or the pseudogene TRBV3-2) and TRBJ2-7, with D possibly being TRBD2 (5 bases). Per germline, CDR1 LGHDT and CDR2 YNNKEL (reference sequence). The CDR3 runs to 13 residues. With 4 bases removed from V and 0 bases from J, the gap between germline ends came to 7 bases. In DNA, the CDR3 is TGTGCCAGCAGCCTAGCGAGCTCCTACGAGCAGTACTTC. Protein product: CASSLASSYEQYF.

This chain connects TRBV28 to TRBJ2-7; unclear D gene. Looked up from germline, CDR1 is MDHEN and CDR2 is SYDVKM. V gave up 8 bases and J gave up 6 bases, with 14 bases separating them. The CDR3 covers 12 residues. CDR3 sequence: CASAGGRTEQYF. The CDR3 region has the DNA TGTGCCAGCGCCGGCGGCAGAACCGAGCAGTACTTC.

The chain carries TRBV7-9 and TRBJ1-6; D ambiguous. V lost 2 bases and J 8 bases, leaving 7 bases between the germline ends. CDR1 is SEHNR and CDR2 is FQNEAQ in the germline V gene (reference sequence). The CDR3 is 13 amino acids. The CDR3 sequence is CASSLFQDSPLHF. The DNA for the CDR3 is TGTGCCAGCAGCTTATTTCAGGATTCACCCCTCCACTTT.